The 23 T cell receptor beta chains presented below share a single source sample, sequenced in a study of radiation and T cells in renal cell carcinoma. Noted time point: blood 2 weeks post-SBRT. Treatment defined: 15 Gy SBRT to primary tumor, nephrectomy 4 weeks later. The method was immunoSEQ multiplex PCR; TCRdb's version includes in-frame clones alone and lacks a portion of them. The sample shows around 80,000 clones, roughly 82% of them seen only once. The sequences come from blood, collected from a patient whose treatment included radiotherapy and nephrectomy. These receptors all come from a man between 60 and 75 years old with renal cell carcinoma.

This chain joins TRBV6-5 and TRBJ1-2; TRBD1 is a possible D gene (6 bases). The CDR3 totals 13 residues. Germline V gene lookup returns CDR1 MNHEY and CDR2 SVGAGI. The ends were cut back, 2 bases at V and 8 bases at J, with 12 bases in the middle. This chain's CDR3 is CASSYSRGGGYTF. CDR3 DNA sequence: TGTGCCAGCAGTTACAGCAGGGGAGGCGGCTACACCTTC.

CDR3 nucleotides: TGTGCCAGCAGCCAAGACTTGCCCGGGACATTCGACCTCCAACGGGACACTGAAGCTTTCTTT. It yields the protein CASSQDLPGTFDLQRDTEAFF. The chain is built from TRBV4-2 and TRBJ1-1, with D perhaps matching TRBD1 (6 bases). The V gene's germline CDR1 is LGHNA and CDR2 YNFKEQ. This CDR3 is 21 amino acids long. V was trimmed by 0 bases and J by 3 bases, leaving 29 bases between them.

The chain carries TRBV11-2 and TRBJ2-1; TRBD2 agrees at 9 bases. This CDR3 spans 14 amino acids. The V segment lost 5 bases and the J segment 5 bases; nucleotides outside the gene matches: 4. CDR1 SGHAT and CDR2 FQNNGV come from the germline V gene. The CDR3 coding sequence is TGTGCCAGCAGCCTGGGACTAGCCGACAATGAGCAGTTCTTC. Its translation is CASSLGLADNEQFF.

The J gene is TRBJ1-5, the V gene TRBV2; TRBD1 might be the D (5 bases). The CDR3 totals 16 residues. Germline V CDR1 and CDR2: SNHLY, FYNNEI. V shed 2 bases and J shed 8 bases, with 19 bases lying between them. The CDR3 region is CASSERQGRLGKPQHF. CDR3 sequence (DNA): TGTGCCAGCAGTGAACGGCAGGGTCGCCTTGGGAAGCCCCAGCATTTT.

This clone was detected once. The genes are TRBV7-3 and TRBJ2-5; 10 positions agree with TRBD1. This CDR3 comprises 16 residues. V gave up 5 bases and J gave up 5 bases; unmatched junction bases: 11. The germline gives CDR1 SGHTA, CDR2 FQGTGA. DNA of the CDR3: TGTGCCAGCAGCCCCTCCGGGACAGGGGTGGCGGAGACCCAGTACTTC. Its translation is CASSPSGTGVAETQYF.

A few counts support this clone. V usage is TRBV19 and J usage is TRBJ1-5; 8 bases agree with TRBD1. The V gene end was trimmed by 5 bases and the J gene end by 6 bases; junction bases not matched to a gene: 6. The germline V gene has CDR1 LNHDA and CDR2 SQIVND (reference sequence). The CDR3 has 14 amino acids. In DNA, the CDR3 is TGTGCCAGTAGTGAGACAGGGGCCCCTCAGCCCCAGCATTTT. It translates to CASSETGAPQPQHF.

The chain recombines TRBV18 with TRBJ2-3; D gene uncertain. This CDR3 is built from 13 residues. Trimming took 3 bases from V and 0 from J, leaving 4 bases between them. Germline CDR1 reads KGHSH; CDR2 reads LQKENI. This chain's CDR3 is CASSPESTDTQYF. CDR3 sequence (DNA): TGTGCCAGCTCACCGGAGAGCACAGATACGCAGTATTTT.

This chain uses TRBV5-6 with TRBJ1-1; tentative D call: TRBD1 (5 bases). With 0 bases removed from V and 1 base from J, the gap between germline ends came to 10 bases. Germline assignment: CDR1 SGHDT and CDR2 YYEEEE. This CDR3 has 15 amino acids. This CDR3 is CASSLAGARNTEAFF. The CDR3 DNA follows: TGTGCCAGCAGCTTGGCTGGGGCGAGGAACACTGAAGCTTTCTTT.

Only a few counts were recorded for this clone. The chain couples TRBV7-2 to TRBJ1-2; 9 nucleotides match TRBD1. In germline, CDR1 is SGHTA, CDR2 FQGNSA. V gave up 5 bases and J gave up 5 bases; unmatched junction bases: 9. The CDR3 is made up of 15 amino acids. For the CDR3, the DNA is TGTGCCAGCAGCCGAAGGACAGGGGATAAATATGGCTACACCTTC. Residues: CASSRRTGDKYGYTF.

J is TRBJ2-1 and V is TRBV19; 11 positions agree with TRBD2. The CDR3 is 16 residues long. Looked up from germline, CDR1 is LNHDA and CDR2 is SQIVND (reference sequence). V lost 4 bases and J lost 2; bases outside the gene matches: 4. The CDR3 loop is CASSTDSGRAYNEQFF. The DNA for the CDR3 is TGTGCCAGTAGTACCGATAGCGGGAGGGCCTACAATGAGCAGTTCTTC.

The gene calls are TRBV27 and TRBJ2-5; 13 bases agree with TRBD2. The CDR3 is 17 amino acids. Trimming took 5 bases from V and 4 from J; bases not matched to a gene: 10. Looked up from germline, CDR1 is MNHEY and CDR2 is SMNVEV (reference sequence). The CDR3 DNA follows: TGTGCCAGCAGTCCATGGACTAGCGGGAGTATGCGAGAGACCCAGTACTTC. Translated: CASSPWTSGSMRETQYF.

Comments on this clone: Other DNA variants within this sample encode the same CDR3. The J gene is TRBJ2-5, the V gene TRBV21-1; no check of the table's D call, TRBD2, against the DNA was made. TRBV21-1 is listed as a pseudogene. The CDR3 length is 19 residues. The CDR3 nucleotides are TGTGCCAGCAGCAAAAGTTCTAGCGGGAGCCGGAAAATCCAAGAGACCCAGTACTTC. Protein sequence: CASSKSSSGSRKIQETQYF.

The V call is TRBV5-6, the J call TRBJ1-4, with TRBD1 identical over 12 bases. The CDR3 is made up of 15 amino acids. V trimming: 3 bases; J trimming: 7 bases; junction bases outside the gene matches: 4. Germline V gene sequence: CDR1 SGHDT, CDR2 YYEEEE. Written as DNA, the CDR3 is TGTGCCAGCAGCTGGGGACAGGGGGCTGTTGAAAAACTGTTTTTT. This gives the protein CASSWGQGAVEKLFF.

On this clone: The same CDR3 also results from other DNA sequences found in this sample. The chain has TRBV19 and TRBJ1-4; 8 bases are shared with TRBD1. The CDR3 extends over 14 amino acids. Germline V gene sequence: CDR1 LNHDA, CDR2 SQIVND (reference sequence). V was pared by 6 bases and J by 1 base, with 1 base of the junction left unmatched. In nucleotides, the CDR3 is TGTGCCAGTAGCGACAGGGGAACTAATGAAAAACTGTTTTTT. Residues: CASSDRGTNEKLFF.

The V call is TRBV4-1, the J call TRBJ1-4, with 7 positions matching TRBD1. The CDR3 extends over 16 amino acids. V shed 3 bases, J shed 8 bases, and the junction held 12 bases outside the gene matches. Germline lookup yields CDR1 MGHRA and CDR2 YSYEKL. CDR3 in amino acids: CASSHRNPDREEKLFF. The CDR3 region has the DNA TGCGCCAGCAGCCACAGAAACCCCGACAGGGAGGAAAAACTGTTTTTT.

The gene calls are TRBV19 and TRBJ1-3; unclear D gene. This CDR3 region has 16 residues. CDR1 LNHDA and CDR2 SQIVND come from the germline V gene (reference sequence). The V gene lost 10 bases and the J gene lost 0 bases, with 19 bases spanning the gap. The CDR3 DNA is TGTGCCACCTCGATGGCCGGAGGAAACTCTGGAAACACCATATATTTT. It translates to CATSMAGGNSGNTIYF.

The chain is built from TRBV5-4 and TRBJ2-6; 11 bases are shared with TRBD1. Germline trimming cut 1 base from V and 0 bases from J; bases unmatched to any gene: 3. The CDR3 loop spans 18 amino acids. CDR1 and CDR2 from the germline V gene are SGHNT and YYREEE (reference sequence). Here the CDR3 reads CASSLMGQGGSGANVLTF. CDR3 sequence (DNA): TGTGCCAGCAGCTTGATGGGACAGGGGGGCTCTGGGGCCAACGTCCTGACTTTC.

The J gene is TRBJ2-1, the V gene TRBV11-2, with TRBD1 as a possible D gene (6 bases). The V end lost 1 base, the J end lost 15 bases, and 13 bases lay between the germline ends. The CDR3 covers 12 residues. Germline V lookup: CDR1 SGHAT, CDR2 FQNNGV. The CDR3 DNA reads TGTGCCAGCAGCTTAGCAGGGGTCGGTCCGTTCTTC. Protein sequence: CASSLAGVGPFF.

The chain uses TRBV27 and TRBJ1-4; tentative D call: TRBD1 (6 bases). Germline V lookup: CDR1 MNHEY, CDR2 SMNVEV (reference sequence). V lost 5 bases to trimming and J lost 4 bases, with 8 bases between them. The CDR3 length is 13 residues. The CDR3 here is CASSDRFNEKLFF. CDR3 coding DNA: TGTGCCAGCAGTGACAGGTTTAATGAAAAACTGTTTTTT.

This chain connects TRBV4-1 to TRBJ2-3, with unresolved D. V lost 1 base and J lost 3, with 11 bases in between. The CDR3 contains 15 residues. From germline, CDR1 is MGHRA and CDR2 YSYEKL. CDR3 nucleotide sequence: TGCGCCAGCAGCCAAGTTAGACAAGGAACAGATACGCAGTATTTT. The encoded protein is CASSQVRQGTDTQYF.

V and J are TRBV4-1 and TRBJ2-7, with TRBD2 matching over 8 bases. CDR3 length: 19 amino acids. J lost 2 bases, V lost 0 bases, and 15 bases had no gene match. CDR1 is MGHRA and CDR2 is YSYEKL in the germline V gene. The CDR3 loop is CASSQDGGRGREATYEQYF. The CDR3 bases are TGCGCCAGCAGCCAAGATGGTGGCCGTGGGCGGGAGGCCACCTACGAGCAGTACTTC.

DNA of the CDR3: TGTGCCAGCAGCCAAGGTCTAGCGGGAGAAGAGCAGTACTTC. Translation: CASSQGLAGEEQYF. This chain uses TRBV4-2 with TRBJ2-5, with 10 bases lining up with TRBD2. Trimming removed 1 base from V and 11 bases from J; junction bases left unmatched: 7. Germline CDR1 is LGHNA and CDR2 is YNFKEQ. CDR3 size: 14 residues.

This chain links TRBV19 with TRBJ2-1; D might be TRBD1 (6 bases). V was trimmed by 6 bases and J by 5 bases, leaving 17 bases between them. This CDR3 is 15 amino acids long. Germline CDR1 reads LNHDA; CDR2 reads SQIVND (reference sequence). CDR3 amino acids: CASRFDRSLNNEQFF. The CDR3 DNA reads TGTGCCAGTAGATTCGACAGGTCCCTAAACAATGAGCAGTTCTTC.